This paragraph reports one T cell receptor (beta chain). Its antigen is undetermined. Repertoires were generated with immunoSEQ multiplex PCR, while TCRdb's copy carries only in-frame clones and drops some. Altogether about 98,000 clones are present, about 96% being singletons, with the ten largest covering 2.5% to 3.5%. The selected patients with pancreatic ductal adenocarcinoma had surgery but no neoadjuvant therapy. The entry originates in a study of T cells in pancreatic ductal adenocarcinoma. Points from the study as a whole: Tumor samples had fewer productive templates and roughly 7.7-fold fewer unique clonotypes than blood.

The clonotype was recovered from a human donor with pancreatic ductal adenocarcinoma. Sequencing was carried out using PBMCs.

This CDR3 is CASSAGLRVTGELFF. For the CDR3, the DNA is TGTGCCAGCAGTGCGGGACTACGAGTCACCGGGGAGCTGTTTTTT. The V gene is TRBV2, the J gene TRBJ2-2; 7 nucleotides align to TRBD2. In germline, CDR1 is SNHLY, CDR2 FYNNEI. Trimming at V came to 4 bases and at J to 4 bases, leaving 6 bases not matched to a gene. The CDR3 has 15 residues. The variable domain in full, with the rest retrieved from reference TRBV2 and TRBJ2-2, is EPEVTQTPSHQVTQMGQEVILRCVPISNHLYFYWYRQILGQKVEFLVSFYNNEISEKSEIFDDQFSVERPDGSNFTLKIRSTKLEDSAMYFCASSAGLRVTGELFFGEGSRLTVL.